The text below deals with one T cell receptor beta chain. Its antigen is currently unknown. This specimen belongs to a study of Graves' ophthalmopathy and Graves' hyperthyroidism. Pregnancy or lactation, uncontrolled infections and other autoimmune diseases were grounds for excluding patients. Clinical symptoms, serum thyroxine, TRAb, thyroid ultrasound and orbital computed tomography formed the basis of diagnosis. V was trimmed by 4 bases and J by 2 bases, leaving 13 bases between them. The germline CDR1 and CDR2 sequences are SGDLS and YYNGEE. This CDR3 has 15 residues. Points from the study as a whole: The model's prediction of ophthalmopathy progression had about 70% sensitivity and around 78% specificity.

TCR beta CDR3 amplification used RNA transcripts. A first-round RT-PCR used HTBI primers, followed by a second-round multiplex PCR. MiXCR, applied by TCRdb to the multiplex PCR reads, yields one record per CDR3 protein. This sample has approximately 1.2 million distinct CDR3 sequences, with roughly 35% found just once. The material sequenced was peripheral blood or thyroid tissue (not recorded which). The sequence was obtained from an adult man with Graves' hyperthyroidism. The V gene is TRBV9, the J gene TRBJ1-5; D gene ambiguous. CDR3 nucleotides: TGTGCCAGCAGCCAAGGTTCTCAGGGCAATCAGCCCCAGCATTTT. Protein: CASSQGSQGNQPQHF.